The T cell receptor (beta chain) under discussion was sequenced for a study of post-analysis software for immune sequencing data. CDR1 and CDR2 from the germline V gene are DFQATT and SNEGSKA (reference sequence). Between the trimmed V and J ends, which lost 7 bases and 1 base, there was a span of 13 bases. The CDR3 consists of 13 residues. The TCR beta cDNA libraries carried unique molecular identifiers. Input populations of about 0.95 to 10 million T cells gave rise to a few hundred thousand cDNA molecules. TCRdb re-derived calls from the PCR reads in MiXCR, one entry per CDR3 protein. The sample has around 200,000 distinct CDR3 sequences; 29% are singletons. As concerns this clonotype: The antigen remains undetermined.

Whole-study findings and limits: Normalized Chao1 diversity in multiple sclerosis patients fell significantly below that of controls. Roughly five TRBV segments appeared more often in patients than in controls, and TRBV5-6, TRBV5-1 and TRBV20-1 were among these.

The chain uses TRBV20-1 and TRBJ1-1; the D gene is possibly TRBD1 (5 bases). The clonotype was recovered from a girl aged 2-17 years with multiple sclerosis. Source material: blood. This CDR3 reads CSVPGIGNTEAFF. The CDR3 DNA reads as TGCAGTGTGCCAGGGATTGGGAACACTGAAGCTTTCTTT.